This T cell receptor beta chain stems from a study of OX40 agonist ivuxolimab in advanced cancers. Findings of the study overall: Still undetermined is the antigen specificity of the expanded peripheral T cells.

As to this clone: The antigen remains unidentified. Germline and junction disagree at one end, which may indicate a read error.

Sequencing was performed with immunoSEQ multiplex PCR; in TCRdb, only in-frame clones are kept and a portion is missing. The sample yields 40,000 to 45,000 clones, 75% to 90% seen once. Germline V gene sequence: CDR1 LNHDA, CDR2 SQIVND (reference sequence). The CDR3 totals 21 residues. The sequence derives from an adult with an advanced solid tumor such as melanoma, head and neck, liver or kidney cancer. The material was CD4+ or CD8+ T cells sorted from blood, obtained in a trial of the OX40 agonist ivuxolimab. The chain has TRBV19 and TRBJ1-5, with a possible D match to TRBD1 (5 bases). The CDR3 DNA follows: TGTGCCAGTAGCATAGCCGCCTCGTGGGGAGACGACAGCCTTTTTAATCAGCCCCAGCATTTT. This sequence encodes CASSIAASWGDDSLFNQPQHF.